This T cell receptor (beta chain) was sequenced during a study of T cell repertoires in cytomegalovirus infection. Study-level information: CMV infection together with matching HLA type was indicated by public TCR beta signatures. Study-level points and caveats: Summed frequency of public TCR beta families distinguished CMV carriers with the relevant HLA.

Germline V gives CDR1 SGHRS, CDR2 YFSETQ. The germline V and J ends were trimmed by 0 bases and 5 bases, with 9 bases remaining between them. This CDR3 is 14 amino acids long. MiXCR, run by TCRdb on the reads, gives a single entry per CDR3 protein. The data contain more than 350,000 distinct CDR3 sequences, roughly a third of them singletons. This clonotype was counted a few times. Its matching antigen is unknown. The sample was PBMCs. The chain recombines TRBV5-1 with TRBJ2-1; D not certain. This TCR was recovered from a human donor in good health (CMV status not recorded). Some clones in this sample may be carry-over from other donors' samples. The CDR3 loop is CASSLARVDNEQFF. The CDR3 nucleotides read TGCGCCAGCAGCTTGGCTAGGGTCGACAATGAGCAGTTCTTC. The full variable domain, completed using reference TRBV5-1 and TRBJ2-1, is KAGVTQTPRYLIKTRGQQVTLSCSPISGHRSVSWYQQTPGQGLQFLFEYFSETQRNKGNFPGRFSGRQFSNSRSEMNVSTLELGDSALYLCASSLARVDNEQFFGPGTRLTVL.